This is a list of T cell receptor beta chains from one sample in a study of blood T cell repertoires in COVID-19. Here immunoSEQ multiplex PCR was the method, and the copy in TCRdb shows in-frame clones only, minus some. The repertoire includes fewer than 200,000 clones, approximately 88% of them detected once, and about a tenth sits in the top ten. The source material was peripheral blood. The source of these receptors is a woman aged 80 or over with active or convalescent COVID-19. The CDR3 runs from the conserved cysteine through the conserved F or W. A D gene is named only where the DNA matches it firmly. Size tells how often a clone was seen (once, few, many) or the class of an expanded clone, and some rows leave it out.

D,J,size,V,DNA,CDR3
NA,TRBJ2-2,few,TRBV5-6,TGTGCCAGCACCCTGACAGAAACCGGGGAGCTGTTTTTT,CASTLTETGELFF
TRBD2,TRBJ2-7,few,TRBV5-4,TGTGCCAGCAGCACTTTGACTAGCGGGGAATACGAGCAGTACTTC,CASSTLTSGEYEQYF
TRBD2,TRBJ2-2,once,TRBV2,TGTGCCAGCAGTGAGCAGCGGGGGGGAACCGGGGAGCTGTTTTTT,CASSEQRGGTGELFF
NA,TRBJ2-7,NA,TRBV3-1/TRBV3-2,TGTGCCAGCAGCCAAGCCTCTAGGTCTTACGAGCAGTACTTC,CASSQASRSYEQYF
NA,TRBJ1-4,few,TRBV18,TGTGCCAGCTCCCCCCGGGACTCAGAAAATGAAAAACTGTTTTTT,CASSPRDSENEKLFF
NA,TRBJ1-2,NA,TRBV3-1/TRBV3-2,TGTGCCAGCAGCTTCCGGACAGCTAACTATGGCTACACCTTC,CASSFRTANYGYTF
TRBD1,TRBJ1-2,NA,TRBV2,TGTGCCAGCGGGGTACCGGGACAGATCTATGGCTACACCTTC,CASGVPGQIYGYTF
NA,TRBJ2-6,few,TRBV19,TGTGCCAGTAGTCCGGGTTCTTTAGGTGGGGCCAACGTCCTGACTTTC,CASSPGSLGGANVLTF
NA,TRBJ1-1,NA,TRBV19,TGTGCCAGTAGTAGGGGGCTCCAATACTTCAACACTGAAGCTTTCTTT,CASSRGLQYFNTEAFF
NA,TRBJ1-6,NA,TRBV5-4,TGTGCCAGCAGCTCTAGCGGTAATTCACCCCTCCACTTT,CASSSSGNSPLHF
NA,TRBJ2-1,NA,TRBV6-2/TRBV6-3,TGTGCCAGCAGTTACTCCGGGGGTTTCTACAATGAGCAGTTCTTC,CASSYSGGFYNEQFF
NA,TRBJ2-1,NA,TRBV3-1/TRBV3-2,TGTGCCAGCAGCCAAGGAGCCTTTGAGCAGTTCTTC,CASSQGAFEQFF
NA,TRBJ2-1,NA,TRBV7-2,TGTGCCAGCAGCTTAGGGGGCAAGCACAATGAGCAGTTCTTC,CASSLGGKHNEQFF
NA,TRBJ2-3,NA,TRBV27,TGTGCCAGCAGTCCCCGCAGCCGGGGGATAGATACGCAGTATTTT,CASSPRSRGIDTQYF
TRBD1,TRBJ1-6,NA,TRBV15,TGTGCCACCAGCAGAGTGGGGACAGGTGATTCACCCCTCCACTTT,CATSRVGTGDSPLHF